Included here is one TCR beta chain sequence, with context. The antigen remains undetermined. The junction and the germline gene differ at one end; a read error may be behind it. It was with unique molecular identifiers that the TCRbeta library was prepared. Each CDR3 protein gets one entry after TCRdb re-called the PCR reads with MiXCR. The table records 480,000 or so distinct CDR3 sequences, roughly a tenth of them present only once. This CDR3 has 16 residues. Per germline, CDR1 SQVTM and CDR2 ANQGSEA. This sample is drawn from a study of T-cell reconstitution after alpha-beta-depleted transplantation in children. Study-wide points: It was newly produced T cells that mostly accounted for T-cell counts and diversity one year after transplant.

This receptor was taken from a child aged 2-15 years with inherited bone marrow failure, due to receive a stem cell transplant. The chain combines TRBV29-1 with TRBJ2-7; 13 positions agree with TRBD2. Sequences were derived from PBMCs, sampled before TCRalphabeta/CD19-depleted stem cell transplant. CDR3 residues: CSVVGTSGMGAYEQYF. CDR3 coding DNA: TGCAGTGTTGTGGGGACTAGCGGGATGGGAGCCTACGAGCAGTACTTC.